The rows below give T cell receptor beta chains drawn from one sample of a study of T-cell memory formation after mild COVID-19. Using its own MiXCR run on the 5' RACE reads, TCRdb lists one record per CDR3 protein. Found here are about 340,000 distinct CDR3 sequences, under 25% of them singletons; the top ten hold approximately 13%. Sequencing was performed on PBMCs or a T cell subset sorted from them (not recorded which). Every receptor here comes from an adult woman who had mild COVID-19 (a few samples of this study predate the infection). Cell type and time point are not known. Each CDR3 is given with its conserved first and last residue. The D gene is left open where the match is weak. Expanded clones get a size class; other rows say once, few or many, or leave the size out.

-	TRBV4-2	many	CASSQELGARNTIYF
TRBD1	TRBV20-1	few	CSAPRTGPDNEQFF
TRBD2	TRBV5-1	-	CASSLSSGILSYEQYF
-	TRBV7-2	-	CASSSQGTDSYEQYF
TRBD2	TRBV14	-	CASSFRLAGGDFDEQFF
TRBD2	TRBV20-1	few	CSARLAASSYEQYF
-	TRBV5-1	-	CASKPPTYYTF
-	TRBV12-3/TRBV12-4	many	CASRPAGAGGYTF
TRBD1	TRBV15	-	CATSRDGGTGSYEQYF
TRBD2	TRBV7-8	few	CASSFREASGVWETQYF
TRBD1	TRBV20-1	-	CSARSHRGPYEQYF
-	TRBV9	few	CASREGGQDTQYF
TRBD1	TRBV5-1	few	CASSFDRGSTEAFF
-	TRBV20-1	-	CSARGLLTGGATEAFF
TRBD1	TRBV25-1	-	CASTGQGVTGELFF
-	TRBV10-3	few	CAISESGTDTQYF
TRBD1	TRBV5-1	few	CASSLGTGPRNEQFF
TRBD2	TRBV20-1	few	CSARTRGPTSGSATQYF
TRBD2	TRBV7-2	few	CASSLGSASGRYF
TRBD1	TRBV20-1	many	CSANGDRSYEQYF
TRBD1	TRBV7-6	-	CASSQDRGLNTGELFF
-	TRBV6-1	-	CASSDRGLGQPQHF
-	TRBV5-4	-	CASSSRGTRGYTF
-	TRBV12-5	few	CASGLVPWRDESISGANVLTF
-	TRBV5-1	few	CASSLGVLSASTDTQYF
-	TRBV29-1	-	CSVVSRSETQYF
-	TRBV11-1	-	CASSLDLDTDTQYF
-	TRBV6-6	-	CASSTGPEQYF
TRBD1	TRBV29-1	-	CSVDRGQRTEAFF
TRBD2	TRBV7-6	few	CASSLEAAGGPTDTQYF
-	TRBV5-4	-	CASSSLDGYGYTF
-	TRBV20-1	-	CSSQLRGVEQFF
-	TRBV12-3/TRBV12-4	-	CASSWGVRNQPQHF
-	TRBV29-1	-	CSVEDHHGGYF
TRBD1	TRBV29-1	few	CSYRGLSSDTQYF
-	TRBV12-3/TRBV12-4	few	CASQGSLGSGANVLTF
-	TRBV6-2/TRBV6-3	few	CASSSLPKEQYF
-	TRBV7-9	-	CASSLAGVMNTEAFF
-	TRBV7-2	few	CASSLATQGYNEQFF
TRBD1	TRBV15	-	CATTPDRVHEQYF
TRBD2	TRBV20-1	few	CSAYFPGLAGEGKNIQYF
-	TRBV12-3/TRBV12-4	-	CASRVAEGSYNEQFF
-	TRBV27	many	CASSPPTGVLDYEQYF
-	TRBV7-9	-	CASSPRQETTSF
-	TRBV4-3	-	CASSLAAGARYGYTF
-	TRBV7-2	-	CASSLDWGASGNTIYF